The 7 T cell receptor beta chains in this list originate from one sample, sequenced in a study of cytomegalovirus exposure and HLA in healthy donors (dated by TCRdb to about 2017). The library came from the immunoSEQ multiplex PCR assay. Sourced from immuneACCESS, this table was stored by TCRdb with only in-frame sequences that have V and J called. A share of the clones is absent; for the studies checked, an unresolved V gene accounts for under half, and the remainder has no known explanation. This sample has around 150,000 clones in its table, and about 90% of those were observed once. 5.7% of the sample belongs to the ten largest clones. The source material was PBMCs. These receptors were obtained from a woman aged 25-40 years in good health and CMV-seronegative.

CDR3: CASSRPSGPDTQYF. The CDR3 bases are TGTGCCAGCAGCCGGCCTTCCGGCCCAGATACGCAGTATTTT. The J gene is TRBJ2-3, the V gene TRBV9; D not resolved. This CDR3 has 14 residues. Germline loops: CDR1 SGDLS, CDR2 YYNGEE. Trimming took off 4 bases at V and 4 bases at J, with 13 bases between the two ends.

This sequence joins TRBV2 and TRBJ1-1; D perhaps matches TRBD1 (5 bases). With 9 bases removed from V and 5 bases from J, the gap between germline ends came to 10 bases. This CDR3 contains 11 residues. Germline CDR1 and CDR2: SNHLY and FYNNEI. The CDR3 nucleotides read TGTGCCAGAGGGGCGGGGACTGAAGCTTTCTTT. Translation gives CARGAGTEAFF.

The rearrangement joins TRBV18 to TRBJ1-3; D uncertain. Germline V CDR1 and CDR2: KGHSH, LQKENI. The germline V and J ends were trimmed by 3 bases and 0 bases, with 12 bases remaining between them. The CDR3 runs to 16 residues. The CDR3 sequence: CASSPGPPSSGNTIYF. The CDR3 coding sequence is TGTGCCAGCTCACCCGGGCCTCCAAGCTCTGGAAACACCATATATTTT.

This chain joins TRBV6-6 and TRBJ2-2, with 9 bases fitting TRBD1. Losses at the gene ends were 2 bases for V and 5 bases for J; bases not matched to a gene: 3. Germline V gene data show CDR1 as MNHNY and CDR2 as SVGAGI (reference sequence). The CDR3 runs to 15 residues. CDR3 DNA: TGTGCCAGCAGTTACACAGGGGGCCCAACCGGGGAGCTGTTTTTT. Encoded protein: CASSYTGGPTGELFF.

The V call is TRBV9, the J call TRBJ2-1; 8 bases are a match to TRBD2. This CDR3 region has 13 residues. Germline V CDR1 and CDR2: SGDLS, YYNGEE. The ends lost 5 bases at V and 6 bases at J; junction bases unmatched: 4. The CDR3 loop reads CASRPGTSNEQFF. The CDR3 DNA is TGTGCCAGCAGACCCGGGACTAGCAATGAGCAGTTCTTC.

V gene TRBV2 combines with J gene TRBJ1-2; D may be TRBD1 (6 bases). CDR1 and CDR2 from the germline V gene are SNHLY and FYNNEI. The CDR3 has 13 amino acids. The V end lost 5 bases, the J end lost 6 bases, and 13 bases lay between the germline ends. CDR3 nucleotides: TGTGCCAGCAGTTCGGGACACGGTAATGGCTACACCTTC. This encodes CASSSGHGNGYTF.

J is TRBJ2-7 and V is TRBV7-9, with 8 bases that match TRBD1. The V segment lost 4 bases and the J segment 3 bases; nucleotides outside the gene matches: 17. The germline V gene has CDR1 SEHNR and CDR2 FQNEAQ (reference sequence). The CDR3 consists of 18 residues. The CDR3 region has the DNA TGTGCCAGCAGCTCGCCCGCTCGAGACAGGGGCACCATCTACGAGCAGTACTTC. It yields the protein CASSSPARDRGTIYEQYF. Full variable domain (remainder filled in from reference TRBV7-9 and TRBJ2-7): DTGVSQNPRHKITKRGQNVTFRCDPISEHNRLYWYRQTLGQGPEFLTYFQNEAQLEKSRLLSDRFSAERPKGSFSTLEIQRTEQGDSAMYLCASSSPARDRGTIYEQYFGPGTRLTVT.